In this sample, the clone carrying this TCR beta chain turned up once. This specimen belongs to a study of OX40 agonist ivuxolimab in advanced cancers. CDR1 is SNHLY, CDR2 FYNNEI, per germline. The CDR3 length is 16 residues. V was pared by 4 bases and J by 4 bases, with 8 bases of the junction left unmatched. TCRdb keeps only in-frame clones here, not all; method: immunoSEQ multiplex PCR. Here the sample spans over 95,000 clones, 80% to 90% being singletons. The sequence was obtained from an adult with an advanced solid tumor such as melanoma, head and neck, liver or kidney cancer. This chain joins TRBV2 and TRBJ2-5; the match to TRBD2 covers 11 bases. The sequencing used CD4+ or CD8+ T cells sorted from blood, collected in a trial of the OX40 agonist ivuxolimab. The CDR3 protein is CASSGLAGGPVETQYF. In nucleotides, the CDR3 is TGTGCCAGCAGTGGGCTAGCGGGGGGTCCGGTAGAGACCCAGTACTTC.